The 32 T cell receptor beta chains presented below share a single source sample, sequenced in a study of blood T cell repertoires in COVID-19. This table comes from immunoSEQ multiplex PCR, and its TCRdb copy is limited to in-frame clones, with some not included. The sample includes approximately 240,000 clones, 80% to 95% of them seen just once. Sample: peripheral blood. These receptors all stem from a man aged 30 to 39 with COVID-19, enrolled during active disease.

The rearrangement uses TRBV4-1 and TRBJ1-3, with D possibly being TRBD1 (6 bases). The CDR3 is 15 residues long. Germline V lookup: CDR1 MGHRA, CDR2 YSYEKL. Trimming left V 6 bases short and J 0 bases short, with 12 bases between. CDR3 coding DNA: TGCGCCAGCAGATCCACAGGGCTCTCTGGAAACACCATATATTTT. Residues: CASRSTGLSGNTIYF.

In nucleotides, the CDR3 is TGTGCCAGCAGTAAGACAGGGGGGAGTGTTGAAAAACTGTTTTTT. As protein: CASSKTGGSVEKLFF. The V and J genes are TRBV6-5 and TRBJ1-4; 9 bases match TRBD1. Losses at the gene ends were 5 bases for V and 7 bases for J; bases not matched to a gene: 8. The CDR3 sequence is 15 residues long. Germline V lookup: CDR1 MNHEY, CDR2 SVGAGI.

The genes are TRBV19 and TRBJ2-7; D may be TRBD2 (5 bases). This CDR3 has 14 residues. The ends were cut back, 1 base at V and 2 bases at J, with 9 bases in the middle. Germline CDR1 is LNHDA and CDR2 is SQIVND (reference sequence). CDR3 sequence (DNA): TGTGCCAGTAGTATAGGAGGGCAAACCTACGAGCAGTACTTC. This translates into CASSIGGQTYEQYF.

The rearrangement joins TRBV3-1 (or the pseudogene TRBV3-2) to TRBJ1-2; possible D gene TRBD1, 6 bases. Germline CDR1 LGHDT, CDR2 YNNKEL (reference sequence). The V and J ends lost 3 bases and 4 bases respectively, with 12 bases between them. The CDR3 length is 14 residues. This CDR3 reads CASSQGQSSYGYTF. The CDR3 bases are TGTGCCAGCAGCCAGGGACAATCGAGCTATGGCTACACCTTC.

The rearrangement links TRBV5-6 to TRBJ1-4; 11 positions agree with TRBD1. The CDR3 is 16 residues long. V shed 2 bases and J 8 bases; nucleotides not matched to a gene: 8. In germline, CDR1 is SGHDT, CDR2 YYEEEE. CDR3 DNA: TGTGCCAGCAGCTTTACAGGACAGGGGGCCCGGGAAAAACTGTTTTTT. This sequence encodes CASSFTGQGAREKLFF.

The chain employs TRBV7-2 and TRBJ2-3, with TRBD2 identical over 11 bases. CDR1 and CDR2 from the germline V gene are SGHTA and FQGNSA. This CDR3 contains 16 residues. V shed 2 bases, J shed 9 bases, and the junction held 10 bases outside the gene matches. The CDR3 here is CASSLFSGGASETQYF. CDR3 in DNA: TGTGCCAGCAGCTTATTTAGCGGGGGGGCTTCTGAGACGCAGTATTTT. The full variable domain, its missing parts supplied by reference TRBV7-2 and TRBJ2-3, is GAGVSQSPSNKVTEKGKDVELRCDPISGHTALYWYRQSLGQGLEFLIYFQGNSAPDKSGLPSDRFSAERTGGSVSTLTIQRTQQEDSAVYLCASSLFSGGASETQYFGPGTRLTVL.

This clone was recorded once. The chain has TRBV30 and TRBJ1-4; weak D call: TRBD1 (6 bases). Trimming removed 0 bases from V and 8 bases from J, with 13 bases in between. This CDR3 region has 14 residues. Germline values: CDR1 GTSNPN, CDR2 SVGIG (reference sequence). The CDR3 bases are TGTGCCTGGAGTGTAGGGGGACCTGGGGAAAAACTGTTTTTT. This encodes CAWSVGGPGEKLFF.

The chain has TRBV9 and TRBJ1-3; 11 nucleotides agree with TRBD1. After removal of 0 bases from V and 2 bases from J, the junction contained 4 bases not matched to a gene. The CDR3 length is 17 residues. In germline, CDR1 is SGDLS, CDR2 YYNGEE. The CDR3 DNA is TGTGCCAGCAGCGTAGGGGACAGGGGGTTTACTGGAAACACCATATATTTT. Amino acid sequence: CASSVGDRGFTGNTIYF.

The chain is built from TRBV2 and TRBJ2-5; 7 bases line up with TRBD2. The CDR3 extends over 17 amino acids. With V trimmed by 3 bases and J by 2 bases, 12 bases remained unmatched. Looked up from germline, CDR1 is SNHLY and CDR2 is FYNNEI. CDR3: CASSDMVGGVRQETQYF. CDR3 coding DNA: TGTGCCAGCAGTGATATGGTGGGGGGGGTAAGGCAAGAGACCCAGTACTTC.

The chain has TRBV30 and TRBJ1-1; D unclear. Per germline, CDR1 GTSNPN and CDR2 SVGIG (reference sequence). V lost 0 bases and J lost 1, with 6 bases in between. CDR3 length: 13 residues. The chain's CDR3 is CAWSVTPNTEAFF. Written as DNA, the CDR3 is TGTGCCTGGAGTGTCACACCGAACACTGAAGCTTTCTTT.

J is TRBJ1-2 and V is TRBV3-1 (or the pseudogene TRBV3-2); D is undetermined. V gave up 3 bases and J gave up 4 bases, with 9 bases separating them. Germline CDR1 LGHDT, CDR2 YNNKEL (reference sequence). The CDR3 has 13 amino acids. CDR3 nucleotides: TGTGCCAGCAGCCAGCCCGACTTCTATGGCTACACCTTC. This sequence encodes CASSQPDFYGYTF.

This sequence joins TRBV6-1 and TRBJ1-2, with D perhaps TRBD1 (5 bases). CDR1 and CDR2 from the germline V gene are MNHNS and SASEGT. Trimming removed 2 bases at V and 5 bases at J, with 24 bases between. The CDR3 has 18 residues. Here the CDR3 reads CASSESVPGGTLFYGYTF. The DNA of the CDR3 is TGTGCCAGCAGTGAATCCGTCCCGGGGGGGACGCTATTTTATGGCTACACCTTC.

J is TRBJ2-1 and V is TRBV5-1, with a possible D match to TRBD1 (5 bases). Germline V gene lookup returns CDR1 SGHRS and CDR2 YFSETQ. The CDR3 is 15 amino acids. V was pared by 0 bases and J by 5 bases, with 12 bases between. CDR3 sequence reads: CASSLAQTDHNEQFF. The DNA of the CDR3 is TGCGCCAGCAGCTTGGCCCAGACAGACCACAATGAGCAGTTCTTC.

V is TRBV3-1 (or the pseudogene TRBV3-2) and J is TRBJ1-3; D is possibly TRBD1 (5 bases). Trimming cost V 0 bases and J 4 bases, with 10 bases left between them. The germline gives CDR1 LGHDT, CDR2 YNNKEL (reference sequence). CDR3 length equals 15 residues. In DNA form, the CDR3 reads TGTGCCAGCAGCCAAGATGGGGGGTACGGAAACACCATATATTTT. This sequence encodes CASSQDGGYGNTIYF.

The CDR3 is CASSLRTGSTGELFF. CDR3 coding DNA: TGTGCCAGCAGCTTACGGACAGGGTCCACCGGGGAGCTGTTTTTT. The chain links TRBV9 to TRBJ2-2; 8 positions match TRBD1. Looked up from germline, CDR1 is SGDLS and CDR2 is YYNGEE. CDR3 length: 15 amino acids. The junction had 6 bases not matched to a gene; V was cut back by 4 bases and J by 4 bases.

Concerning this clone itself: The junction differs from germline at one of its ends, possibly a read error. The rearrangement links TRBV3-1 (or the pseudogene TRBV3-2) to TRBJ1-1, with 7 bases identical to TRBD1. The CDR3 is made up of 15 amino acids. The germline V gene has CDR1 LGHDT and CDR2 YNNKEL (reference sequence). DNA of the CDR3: TGTGCCAGCAGCCGGAACTCGGGACAGAACTCTGAAGCTTTCTTT. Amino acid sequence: CASSRNSGQNSEAFF.

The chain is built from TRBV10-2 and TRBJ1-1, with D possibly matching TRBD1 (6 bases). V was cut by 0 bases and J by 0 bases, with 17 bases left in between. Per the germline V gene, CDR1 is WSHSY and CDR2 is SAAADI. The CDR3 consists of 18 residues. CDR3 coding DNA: TGCGCCAGCAGTGAGTCGTGGCTCACAGGGACCATGAACACTGAAGCTTTCTTT. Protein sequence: CASSESWLTGTMNTEAFF.

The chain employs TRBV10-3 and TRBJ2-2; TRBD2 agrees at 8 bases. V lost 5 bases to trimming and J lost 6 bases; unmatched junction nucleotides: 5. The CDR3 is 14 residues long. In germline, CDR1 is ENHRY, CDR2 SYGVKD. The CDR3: CAISRTGGPGELFF. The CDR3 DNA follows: TGTGCCATCAGTAGGACGGGGGGGCCCGGGGAGCTGTTTTTT.

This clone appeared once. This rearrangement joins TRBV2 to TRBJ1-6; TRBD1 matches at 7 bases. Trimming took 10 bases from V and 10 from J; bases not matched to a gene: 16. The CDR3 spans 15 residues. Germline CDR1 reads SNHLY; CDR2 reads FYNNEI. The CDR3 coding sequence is TGTGCCACCTCACAGGGGAGGTCCAGGGGGTCACCCCTCCACTTT. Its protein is CATSQGRSRGSPLHF.

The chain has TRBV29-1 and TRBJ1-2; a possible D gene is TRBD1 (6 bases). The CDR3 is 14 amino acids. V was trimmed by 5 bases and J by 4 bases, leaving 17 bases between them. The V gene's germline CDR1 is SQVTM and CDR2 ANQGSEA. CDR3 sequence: CSVISSGDGYGYTF. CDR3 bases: TGCAGCGTTATCAGCTCAGGGGACGGCTATGGCTACACCTTC.

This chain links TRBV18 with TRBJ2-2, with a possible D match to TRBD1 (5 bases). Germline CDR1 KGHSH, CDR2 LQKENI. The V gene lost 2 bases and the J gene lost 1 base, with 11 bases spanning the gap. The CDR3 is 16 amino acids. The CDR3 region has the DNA TGTGCCAGCTCACCATCAGGGCCCGGGAACACCGGGGAGCTGTTTTTT. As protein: CASSPSGPGNTGELFF.

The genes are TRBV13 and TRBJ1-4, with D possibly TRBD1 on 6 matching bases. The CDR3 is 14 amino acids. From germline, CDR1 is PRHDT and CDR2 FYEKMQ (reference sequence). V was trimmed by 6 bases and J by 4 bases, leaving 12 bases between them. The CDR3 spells CASRPRGINEKLFF. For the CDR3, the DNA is TGTGCCAGCAGACCCAGGGGAATTAATGAAAAACTGTTTTTT.

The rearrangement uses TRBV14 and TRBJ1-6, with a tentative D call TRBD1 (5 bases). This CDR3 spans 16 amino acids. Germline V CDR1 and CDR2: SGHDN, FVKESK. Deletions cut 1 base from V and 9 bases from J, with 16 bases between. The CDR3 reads CASSQVGGDAISPLHF. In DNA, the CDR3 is TGTGCCAGCAGCCAAGTTGGCGGGGACGCTATTTCACCCCTCCACTTT.

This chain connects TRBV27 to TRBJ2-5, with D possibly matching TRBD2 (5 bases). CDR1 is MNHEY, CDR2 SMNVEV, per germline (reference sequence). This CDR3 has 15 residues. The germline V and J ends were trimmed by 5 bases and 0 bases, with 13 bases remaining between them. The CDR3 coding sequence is TGTGCCAGCAGTGAGGGAACAACGTACCAAGAGACCCAGTACTTC. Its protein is CASSEGTTYQETQYF.

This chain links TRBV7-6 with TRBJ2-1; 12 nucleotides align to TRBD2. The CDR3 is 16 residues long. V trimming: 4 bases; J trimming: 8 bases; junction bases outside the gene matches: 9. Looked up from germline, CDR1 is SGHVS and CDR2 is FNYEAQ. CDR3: CASSSPTSGSNDEQFF. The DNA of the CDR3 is TGTGCCAGCAGCTCCCCGACTAGCGGGAGCAATGATGAGCAGTTCTTC. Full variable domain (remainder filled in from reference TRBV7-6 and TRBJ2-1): GAGVSQSPRYKVTKRGQDVALRCDPISGHVSLYWYRQALGQGPEFLTYFNYEAQQDKSGLPNDRFSAERPEGSISTLTIQRTEQRDSAMYRCASSSPTSGSNDEQFFGPGTRLTVL.

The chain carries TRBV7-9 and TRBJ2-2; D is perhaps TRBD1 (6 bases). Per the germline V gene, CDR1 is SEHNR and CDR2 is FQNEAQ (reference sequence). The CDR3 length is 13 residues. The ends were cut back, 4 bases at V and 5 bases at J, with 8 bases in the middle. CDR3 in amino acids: CASSSTGTGELFF. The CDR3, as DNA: TGTGCCAGCAGCTCCACAGGGACCGGGGAGCTGTTTTTT. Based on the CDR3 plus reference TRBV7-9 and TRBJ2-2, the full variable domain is DTGVSQNPRHKITKRGQNVTFRCDPISEHNRLYWYRQTLGQGPEFLTYFQNEAQLEKSRLLSDRFSAERPKGSFSTLEIQRTEQGDSAMYLCASSSTGTGELFFGEGSRLTVL.

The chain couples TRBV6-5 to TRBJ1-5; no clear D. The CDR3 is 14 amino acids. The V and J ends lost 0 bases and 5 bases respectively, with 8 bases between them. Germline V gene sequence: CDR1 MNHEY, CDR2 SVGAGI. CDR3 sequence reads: CASSYSRDYQPQHF. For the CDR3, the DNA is TGTGCCAGCAGTTACTCGAGGGATTATCAGCCCCAGCATTTT.

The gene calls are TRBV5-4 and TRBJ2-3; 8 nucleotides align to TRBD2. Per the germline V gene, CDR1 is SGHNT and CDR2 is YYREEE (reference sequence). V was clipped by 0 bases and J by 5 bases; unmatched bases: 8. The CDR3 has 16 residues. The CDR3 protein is CASSLERGGIRDTQYF. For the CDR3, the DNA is TGTGCCAGCAGCTTGGAACGGGGGGGCATCAGAGATACGCAGTATTTT.

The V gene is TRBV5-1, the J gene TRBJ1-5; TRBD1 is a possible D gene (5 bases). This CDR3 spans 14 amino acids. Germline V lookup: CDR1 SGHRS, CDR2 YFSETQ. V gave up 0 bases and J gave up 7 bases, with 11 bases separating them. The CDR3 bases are TGCGCCAGCAGCTTGGGGCAGGGTGGCCAGCCCCAGCATTTT. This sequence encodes CASSLGQGGQPQHF.

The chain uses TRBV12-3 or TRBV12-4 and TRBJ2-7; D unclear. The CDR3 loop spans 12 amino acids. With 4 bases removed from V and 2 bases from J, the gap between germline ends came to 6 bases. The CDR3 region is CASSSPTYEQYF. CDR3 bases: TGTGCCAGCAGTTCCCCAACCTACGAGCAGTACTTC.

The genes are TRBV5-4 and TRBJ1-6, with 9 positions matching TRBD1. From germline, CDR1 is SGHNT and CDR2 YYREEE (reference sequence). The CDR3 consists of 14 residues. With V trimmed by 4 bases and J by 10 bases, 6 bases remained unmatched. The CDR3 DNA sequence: TGTGCCAGCAGCACGGACAGGGGCTGGTCACCCCTCCACTTT. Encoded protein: CASSTDRGWSPLHF.

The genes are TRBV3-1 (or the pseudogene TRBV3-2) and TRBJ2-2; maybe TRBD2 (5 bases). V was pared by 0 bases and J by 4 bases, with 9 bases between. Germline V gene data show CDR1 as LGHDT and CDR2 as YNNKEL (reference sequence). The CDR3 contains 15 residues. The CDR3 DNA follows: TGTGCCAGCAGCCAAGAGACTACGGCCACCGGGGAGCTGTTTTTT. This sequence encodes CASSQETTATGELFF.